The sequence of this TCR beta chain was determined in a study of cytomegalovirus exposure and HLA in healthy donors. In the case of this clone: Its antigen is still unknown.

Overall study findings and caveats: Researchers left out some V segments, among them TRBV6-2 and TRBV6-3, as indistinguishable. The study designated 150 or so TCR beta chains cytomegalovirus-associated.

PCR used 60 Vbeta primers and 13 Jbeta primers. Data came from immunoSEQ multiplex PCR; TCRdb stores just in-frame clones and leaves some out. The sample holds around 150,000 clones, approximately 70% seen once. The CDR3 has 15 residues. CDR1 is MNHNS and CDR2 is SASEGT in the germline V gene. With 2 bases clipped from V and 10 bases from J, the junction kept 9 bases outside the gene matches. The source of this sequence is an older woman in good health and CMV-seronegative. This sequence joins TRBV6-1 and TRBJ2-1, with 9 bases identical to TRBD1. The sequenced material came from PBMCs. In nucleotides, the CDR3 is TGTGCCAGCAGTGAATCCGGGACAGGGTTCCGGGAGCAGTTCTTC. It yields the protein CASSESGTGFREQFF.